This T cell receptor beta chain was documented in a study of graft-versus-host responses after intestinal transplantation. Study summary: Once they had received anti-thymocyte globulin induction, all recipients took tacrolimus and steroids for about 3 years.

The method was immunoSEQ multiplex PCR; TCRdb's version includes in-frame clones alone and lacks a portion of them. The sample lists about 25,000 clones; approximately 94% were seen once. V shed 0 bases and J shed 7 bases, with 10 bases lying between them. Germline values: CDR1 LNHNV, CDR2 YYDKDF (reference sequence). The CDR3 extends over 15 amino acids. The chain carries TRBV15 and TRBJ1-6; D is perhaps TRBD1 (6 bases). The specimen comprised PBMCs, sampled 156 days after intestinal transplant. The TCR originated in a human patient who received an intestinal transplant, so some T cells may come from the graft donor. CDR3 sequence: CATSRERQGNSPLHF. The CDR3 DNA sequence: TGTGCCACCAGCAGAGAGCGGCAGGGGAATTCACCCCTCCACTTT.